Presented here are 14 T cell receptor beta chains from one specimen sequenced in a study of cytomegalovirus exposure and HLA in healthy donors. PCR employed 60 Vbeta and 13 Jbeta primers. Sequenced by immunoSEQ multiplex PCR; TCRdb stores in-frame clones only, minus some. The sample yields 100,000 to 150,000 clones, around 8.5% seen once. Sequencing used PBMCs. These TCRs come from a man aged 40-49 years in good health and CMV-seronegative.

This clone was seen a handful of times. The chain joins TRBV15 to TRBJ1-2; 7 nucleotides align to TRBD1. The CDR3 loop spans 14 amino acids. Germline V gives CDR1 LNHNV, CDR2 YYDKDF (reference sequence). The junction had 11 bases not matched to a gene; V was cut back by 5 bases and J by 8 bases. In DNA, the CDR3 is TGTGCCACCAGCCCACCAATACAGGGGAAAGGCTACACCTTC. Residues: CATSPPIQGKGYTF.

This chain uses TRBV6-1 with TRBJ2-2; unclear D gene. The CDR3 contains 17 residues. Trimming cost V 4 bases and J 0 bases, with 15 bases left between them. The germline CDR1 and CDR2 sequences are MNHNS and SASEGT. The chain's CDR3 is CASSVRDSFANTGELFF. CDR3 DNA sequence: TGTGCCAGCAGTGTTAGAGACTCTTTCGCGAACACCGGGGAGCTGTTTTTT.

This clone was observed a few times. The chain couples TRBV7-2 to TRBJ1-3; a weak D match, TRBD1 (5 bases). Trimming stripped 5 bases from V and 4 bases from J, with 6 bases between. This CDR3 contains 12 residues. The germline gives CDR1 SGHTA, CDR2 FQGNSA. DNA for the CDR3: TGTGCCAGCAGCCGACAGGGAAACACCATATATTTT. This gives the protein CASSRQGNTIYF. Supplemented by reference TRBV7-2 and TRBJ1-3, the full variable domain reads GAGVSQSPSNKVTEKGKDVELRCDPISGHTALYWYRQSLGQGLEFLIYFQGNSAPDKSGLPSDRFSAERTGGSVSTLTIQRTQQEDSAVYLCASSRQGNTIYFGEGSWLTVV.

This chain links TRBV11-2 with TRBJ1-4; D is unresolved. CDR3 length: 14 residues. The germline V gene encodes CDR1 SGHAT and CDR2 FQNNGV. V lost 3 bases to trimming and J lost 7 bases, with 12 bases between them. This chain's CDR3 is CASSFPGFGEKLFF. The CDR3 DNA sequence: TGTGCCAGCAGCTTCCCGGGATTTGGTGAAAAACTGTTTTTT.

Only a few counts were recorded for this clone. The CDR3 DNA sequence: TGTGCCAGCAGCTTAGCGGGGGCAGGAACCTTC. Protein: CASSLAGAGTF. This sequence joins TRBV7-2 and TRBJ1-2, with D possibly being TRBD1 (6 bases). CDR1 and CDR2 from the germline V gene are SGHTA and FQGNSA. V dropped 0 bases and J dropped 14 bases, with 10 bases sitting between them. This CDR3 is 11 amino acids long.

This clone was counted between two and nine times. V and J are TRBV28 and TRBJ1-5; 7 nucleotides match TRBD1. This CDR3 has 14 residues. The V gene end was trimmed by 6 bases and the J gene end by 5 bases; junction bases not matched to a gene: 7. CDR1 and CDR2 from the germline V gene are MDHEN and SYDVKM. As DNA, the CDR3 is TGTGCCAGCAGCAAGACAGGGAACTATCAGCCCCAGCATTTT. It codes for CASSKTGNYQPQHF.

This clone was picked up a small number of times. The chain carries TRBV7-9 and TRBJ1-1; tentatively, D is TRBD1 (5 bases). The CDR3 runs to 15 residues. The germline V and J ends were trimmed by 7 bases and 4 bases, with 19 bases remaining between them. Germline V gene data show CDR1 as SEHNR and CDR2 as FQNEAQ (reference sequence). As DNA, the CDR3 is TGTGCCAGCAACCCGACGGACCAGGGTGTCACTGAAGCTTTCTTT. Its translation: CASNPTDQGVTEAFF.

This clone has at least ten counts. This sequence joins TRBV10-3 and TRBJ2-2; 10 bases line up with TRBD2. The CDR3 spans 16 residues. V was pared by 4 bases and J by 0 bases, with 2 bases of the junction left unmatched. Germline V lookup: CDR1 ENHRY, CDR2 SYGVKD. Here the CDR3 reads CAISAGTSANTGELFF. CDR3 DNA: TGTGCCATCAGTGCCGGGACTAGCGCGAACACCGGGGAGCTGTTTTTT.

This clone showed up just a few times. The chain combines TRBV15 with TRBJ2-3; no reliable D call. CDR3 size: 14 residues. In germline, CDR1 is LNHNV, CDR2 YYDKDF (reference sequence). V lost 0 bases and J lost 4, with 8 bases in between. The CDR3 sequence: CATSRDLYADTQYF. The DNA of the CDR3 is TGTGCCACCAGCAGAGATCTGTATGCAGATACGCAGTATTTT.

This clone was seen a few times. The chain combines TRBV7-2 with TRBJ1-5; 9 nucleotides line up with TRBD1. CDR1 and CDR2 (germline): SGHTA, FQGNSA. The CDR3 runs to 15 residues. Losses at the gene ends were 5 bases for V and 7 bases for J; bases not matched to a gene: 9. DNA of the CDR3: TGTGCCAGCAGCCCCGTGGGGGGACAGGGCCAGCCCCAGCATTTT. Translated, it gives CASSPVGGQGQPQHF.

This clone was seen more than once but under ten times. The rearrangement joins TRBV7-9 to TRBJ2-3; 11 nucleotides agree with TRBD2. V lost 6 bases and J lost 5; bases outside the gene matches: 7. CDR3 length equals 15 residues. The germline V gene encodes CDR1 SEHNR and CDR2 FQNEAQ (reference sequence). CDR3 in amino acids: CASRTTSGGLDTQYF. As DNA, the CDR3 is TGTGCCAGCAGGACAACTAGCGGGGGTTTAGATACGCAGTATTTT.

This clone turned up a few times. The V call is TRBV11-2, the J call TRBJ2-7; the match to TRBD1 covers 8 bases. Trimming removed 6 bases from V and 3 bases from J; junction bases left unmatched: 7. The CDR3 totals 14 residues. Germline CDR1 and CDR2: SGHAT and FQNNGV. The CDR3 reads CASSAGTGDYEQYF. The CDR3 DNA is TGTGCCAGCAGTGCCGGGACAGGAGACTACGAGCAGTACTTC.

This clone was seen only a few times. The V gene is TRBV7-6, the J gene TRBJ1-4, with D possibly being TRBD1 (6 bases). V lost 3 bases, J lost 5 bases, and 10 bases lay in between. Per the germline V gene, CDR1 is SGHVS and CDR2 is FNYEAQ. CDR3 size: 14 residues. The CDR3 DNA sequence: TGTGCCAGCAGCTTCGGGCAGGGGAATGAAAAACTGTTTTTT. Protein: CASSFGQGNEKLFF. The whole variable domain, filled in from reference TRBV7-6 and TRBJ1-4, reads GAGVSQSPRYKVTKRGQDVALRCDPISGHVSLYWYRQALGQGPEFLTYFNYEAQQDKSGLPNDRFSAERPEGSISTLTIQRTEQRDSAMYRCASSFGQGNEKLFFGSGTQLSVL.

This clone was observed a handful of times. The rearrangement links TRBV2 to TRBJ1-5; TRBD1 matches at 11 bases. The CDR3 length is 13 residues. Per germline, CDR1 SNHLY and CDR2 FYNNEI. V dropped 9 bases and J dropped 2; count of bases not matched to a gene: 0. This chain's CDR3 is CARGQGGNQPQHF. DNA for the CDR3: TGTGCCAGGGGACAGGGGGGCAATCAGCCCCAGCATTTT.